These T cell receptor beta chains were read from a single sample in a study of T cell changes during pregnancy in multiple sclerosis. Using immunoSEQ multiplex PCR, the repertoire was profiled, and TCRdb retains in-frame clones only, with some absent. The sample has approximately 45,000 clones, 85% to 95% seen once. Source: CD8+ T cells from peripheral blood mononuclear cells, taken in the second trimester of pregnancy. The receptors shown here come from a female donor with multiple sclerosis, enrolled in a pregnancy study. Each CDR3 is given with its conserved first and last residue. The D gene is left open where the match is weak. For some rows the clone size is stated as once, few or many, or as a class when expanded; others skip it.

>TRBJ2-3|few|TRBV19|NA
TGTGCCAGTAGTTGGGGGGACTTTAATACGCAGTATTTT
CASSWGDFNTQYF
>TRBJ2-7|NA|TRBV29-1|TRBD2
TGCAGCGTTACTAGCGGGGGCTCCTACGAGCAGTACTTC
CSVTSGGSYEQYF
>TRBJ1-5|NA|TRBV18|TRBD1
TGTGCCAGCTCACCTCAGGGACCGACAGGGCCCAATCAGCCCCAGCATTTT
CASSPQGPTGPNQPQHF
>TRBJ1-6|few|TRBV4-2|TRBD1
TGTGCCAGCAGCCAGGCTATAGACAGGGAACGTAATTCACCCCTCCACTTT
CASSQAIDRERNSPLHF
>TRBJ1-4|NA|TRBV7-2|NA
TGTGCCAGCAGCTTGGAACAGGCTTATAATGAAAAACTGTTTTTT
CASSLEQAYNEKLFF
>TRBJ1-2|NA|TRBV9|TRBD1
TGTGCCAGCAGCGTAGGACAGGGATCTAACTATGGCTACACCTTC
CASSVGQGSNYGYTF
>TRBJ1-4|few|TRBV6-5|NA
TGTGCCAGCAGGGCCGCCTCAGGCGAAAAACTGTTTTTT
CASRAASGEKLFF
>TRBJ2-7|NA|TRBV7-9|NA
TGTGCCAGCAGCTTAGGAGACAGCTCCTACGAGCAGTACTTC
CASSLGDSSYEQYF
>TRBJ1-5|NA|TRBV7-6|TRBD1
TGTGCCAGCAGCTCCGGGACAGGGAATCAGCCCCAGCATTTT
CASSSGTGNQPQHF
>TRBJ2-4|NA|TRBV6-4|TRBD1
TGTGCCAGCAGTGACGGGCCAGGGGGCATTCAGTACTTC
CASSDGPGGIQYF
>TRBJ2-1|NA|TRBV7-8|NA
TGTGCCAGCAGCTTAGCGATACCTAGCCCCTACAATGAGCAGTTCTTC
CASSLAIPSPYNEQFF
>TRBJ1-1|NA|TRBV7-9|TRBD1
TGTGCCAGCACCCCCCCGATGACGGGACAGTCTTTAACTGAAGCTTTCTTT
CASTPPMTGQSLTEAFF
>TRBJ1-4|NA|TRBV27|NA
TGTGCCACCTCACTCAGGGGCGGAACTAATGAAAAACTGTTTTTT
CATSLRGGTNEKLFF
>TRBJ1-2|NA|TRBV6-6|NA
TGTGCCAGCAGTTACAGGGGCTCCCGGACGGGTGGCTACACCTTC
CASSYRGSRTGGYTF
>TRBJ2-2|NA|TRBV6-5|NA
TGTGCCAGCAGTTTCCCCTACACCGGGGAGCTGTTTTTT
CASSFPYTGELFF
>TRBJ2-3|NA|TRBV4-1|NA
TGCGCCAGCAGCCAATCTCTTAGCACAGATACGCAGTATTTT
CASSQSLSTDTQYF
>TRBJ2-7|NA|TRBV21-1|NA
TGTGCCAGCAGGGGGACTAGCGGGGGCTCCTCCTACGAGCAGTACTTC
CASRGTSGGSSYEQYF
>TRBJ2-3|NA|TRBV10-2|TRBD1
TGCGCCAGCAGTGAGTCGGGACAGCGGTGGGATACGCAGTATTTT
CASSESGQRWDTQYF
>TRBJ2-1|NA|TRBV5-1|TRBD1
TGCGCCAGCAGCCTTGACAGGGGTAATGAGCAGTTCTTC
CASSLDRGNEQFF
>TRBJ2-7|NA|TRBV4-1|NA
TGCGCCAGCAGCCATCTGCTAAGCTACGAGCAGTACTTC
CASSHLLSYEQYF
>TRBJ2-6|NA|TRBV2|NA
TGTGCCAGCAGTGGTCCCCGCATAGGGAATACGGGAAACGTCCTGACTTTC
CASSGPRIGNTGNVLTF
>TRBJ2-3|NA|TRBV10-3|NA
TGTGCCATCAGCTTTGGAGGGTGGGGCACAGATACGCAGTATTTT
CAISFGGWGTDTQYF
>TRBJ2-3|NA|TRBV2|TRBD2
TGTGCCAGCAGGACCCTAGCGGGGGAGCCAGATACGCAGTATTTT
CASRTLAGEPDTQYF
>TRBJ1-2|NA|TRBV6-4|TRBD1
TGTGCCAGCAGGGGGACAGAGAACTATGGCTACACCTTC
CASRGTENYGYTF
>TRBJ1-2|NA|TRBV4-3|NA
TGCGCCAGCAGCCAAGATGGGACACCTTTAGACTATGGCTACACCTTC
CASSQDGTPLDYGYTF
>TRBJ1-1|NA|TRBV11-2|NA
TGTGCCAGCAGCTTAGGCTTTGTAATGGCCGAAGTAAAGAACACTGAAGCTTTCTTT
CASSLGFVMAEVKNTEAFF
>TRBJ1-1|NA|TRBV6-1|TRBD1
TGTGCCAGCAGCGGACAGGGGTTGGGCACTGAAGCTTTCTTT
CASSGQGLGTEAFF
>TRBJ2-7|NA|TRBV28|NA
TGTGCCAGCAGTCCCCTCCTCGAGCAGTACTTC
CASSPLLEQYF
>TRBJ1-1|NA|TRBV19|TRBD1
TGTGCCAGTAGCCTGACAGGGGGCATGGGGAACACTGAAGCTTTCTTT
CASSLTGGMGNTEAFF
>TRBJ2-1|NA|TRBV11-2|TRBD2
TGTGCCAGCAGCTCCCGACTAGCTTTGGGTAATGAGCAGTTCTTC
CASSSRLALGNEQFF
>TRBJ2-3|NA|TRBV4-3|TRBD2
TGCGCCAGCAGCCAAGGCGGACTAGCGGCGGATACGCAGTATTTT
CASSQGGLAADTQYF